The rows below give T cell receptor beta chains drawn from one sample of a study of blood T cell repertoires in COVID-19. Clones were read by immunoSEQ multiplex PCR, and TCRdb kept only the in-frame ones, dropping some. The sample carries approximately 150,000 clones, 79% recorded once. Sequenced: PBMCs or T cells enriched from blood (not recorded which). Receptor source: a woman between 70 and 85 years old in a cohort exposed to, infected with or recovered from COVID-19 (not recorded which). Both conserved end residues are part of each CDR3. D genes are given only for firm matches. Only part of the rows carry a size: once, few, many, or a class if the clone is expanded.

j_call: TRBJ2-7; d_call: -; clone_size: few; v_call: TRBV27; cdr3_nt: TGTGCCAGCAGTTTATCTTATGTCTACGAGCAGTACTTC; cdr3_aa: CASSLSYVYEQYF
j_call: TRBJ2-3; d_call: TRBD2; clone_size: -; v_call: TRBV12-3/TRBV12-4; cdr3_nt: TGTGCCAGCAGTTTTGGAGCGGGAGAGGAGTATTTT; cdr3_aa: CASSFGAGEEYF
j_call: TRBJ2-7; d_call: TRBD2; clone_size: -; v_call: TRBV3-1/TRBV3-2; cdr3_nt: TGTGCCAGCAGCCAACGCACCTCGGGAGGCTCCTACGAGCAGTACTTC; cdr3_aa: CASSQRTSGGSYEQYF
j_call: TRBJ1-2; d_call: TRBD1; clone_size: -; v_call: TRBV15; cdr3_nt: TGTGCCACCAGCACAGGGGGCGTGGGTGGCTACACCTTC; cdr3_aa: CATSTGGVGGYTF
j_call: TRBJ1-2; d_call: -; clone_size: once; v_call: TRBV28; cdr3_nt: TGTGCCAGCAGTACGGCGCGGGAAATTAACTATGGCTACACCTTC; cdr3_aa: CASSTAREINYGYTF
j_call: TRBJ2-5; d_call: -; clone_size: -; v_call: TRBV5-6; cdr3_nt: TGTGCCAGCAGCACACGCAGGGGAGGGGAGACCCAGTACTTC; cdr3_aa: CASSTRRGGETQYF
j_call: TRBJ1-2; d_call: -; clone_size: once; v_call: TRBV9; cdr3_nt: TGTGCCAGCAGCGTTGGGGGGAGCTATGGCTACACCTTC; cdr3_aa: CASSVGGSYGYTF
j_call: TRBJ1-6; d_call: -; clone_size: -; v_call: TRBV6-5; cdr3_nt: TGTGCCAGCAGTAAGGGACTGGTTGCTAATTCACCCCTCCACTTT; cdr3_aa: CASSKGLVANSPLHF
j_call: TRBJ1-2; d_call: TRBD1; clone_size: -; v_call: TRBV29-1; cdr3_nt: TGCAGCGCTGCGGGACAGGGAAATGGCTACACCTTC; cdr3_aa: CSAAGQGNGYTF
j_call: TRBJ2-1; d_call: -; clone_size: -; v_call: TRBV11-2; cdr3_nt: TGTGCCAGCAGCCCCGGATCTAGCTACAATGAGCAGTTCTTC; cdr3_aa: CASSPGSSYNEQFF
j_call: TRBJ1-1; d_call: -; clone_size: -; v_call: TRBV11-2; cdr3_nt: TGTGCCAGCAGTTTAAGCAGGGTGAAAACTGAAGCTTTCTTT; cdr3_aa: CASSLSRVKTEAFF
j_call: TRBJ1-2; d_call: TRBD1; clone_size: few; v_call: TRBV6-5; cdr3_nt: TGTGCCAGCAGGAGGGACAGGGCAGATGGCTACACCTTC; cdr3_aa: CASRRDRADGYTF
j_call: TRBJ2-5; d_call: TRBD1; clone_size: -; v_call: TRBV5-8; cdr3_nt: TGTGCCAGCGGCCTCCAGGGACAGGGCCAAGAGACCCAGTACTTC; cdr3_aa: CASGLQGQGQETQYF
j_call: TRBJ1-6; d_call: -; clone_size: -; v_call: TRBV9; cdr3_nt: TGTGCCAGCAGCGTCACAGGGAATAACTCACCCCTCCACTTT; cdr3_aa: CASSVTGNNSPLHF
j_call: TRBJ2-5; d_call: -; clone_size: -; v_call: TRBV15; cdr3_nt: TGTGCCACCAGTCCATATCCCAACAGGGTTGAGACCCAGTACTTC; cdr3_aa: CATSPYPNRVETQYF
j_call: TRBJ1-3; d_call: -; clone_size: -; v_call: TRBV5-4; cdr3_nt: TGTGCCAGCAGCGGCGCAAGGGGATCCGGAAACACCATATATTTT; cdr3_aa: CASSGARGSGNTIYF